The sequence of this T cell receptor (beta chain) was determined in a study of T cell changes during pregnancy in multiple sclerosis. Sequenced by immunoSEQ multiplex PCR; TCRdb stores in-frame clones only, minus some. Among 60,000 or so clones, 70% to 90% were seen once, and the ten largest hold 2% to 3%. The sample here was peripheral blood, taken in the first trimester of pregnancy. The source is a female donor with multiple sclerosis, enrolled in a pregnancy study.

The CDR3 spells CASSLETGVWEKLFF. CDR3 coding DNA: TGCGCCAGCAGCTTGGAGACAGGGGTCTGGGAAAAACTGTTTTTT. The chain couples TRBV5-1 to TRBJ1-4, with TRBD1 matching over 8 bases. V lost 0 bases to trimming and J lost 8 bases; unmatched junction nucleotides: 6. This CDR3 is 15 amino acids long. Germline-derived CDR1 and CDR2 are SGHRS and YFSETQ.